The rows below give T cell receptor beta chains drawn from one sample of a study of T cells in Graves' hyperthyroidism and ophthalmopathy. TCRdb called the multiplex PCR reads again in MiXCR, with one record for every CDR3 protein. The sample lists about 55,000 distinct CDR3 sequences; approximately 57% were seen once. The specimen was blood. The receptors were sampled from a woman aged 55 to 70 with Graves' ophthalmopathy. Both conserved end residues are part of each CDR3. Fields, in order: D gene, J gene, V gene, clone size, CDR3 protein, CDR3 DNA. The D gene is left open where the match is weak. The size entry is marked missing in some rows and otherwise reads once, few, many or a size class.

D: TRBD1; J: TRBJ2-5; V: TRBV20-1; size: -; CDR3: CSASKGQIQETQYF; DNA: TGCAGTGCTAGTAAGGGACAGATCCAAGAGACCCAGTACTTC
D: -; J: TRBJ2-7; V: TRBV7-9; size: -; CDR3: CASSFYSMASDQSF; DNA: TGTGCCAGCAGCTTTTATTCTATGGCTAGCGATCAGTCCTTC
D: -; J: TRBJ1-2; V: TRBV2; size: -; CDR3: CASSSLGPDYGYTF; DNA: TGTGCCAGCAGTTCGCTCGGACCGGACTATGGCTACACCTTC
D: -; J: TRBJ2-3; V: TRBV28; size: many; CDR3: CASSGIDTDTQYF; DNA: TGTGCCAGCAGCGGAATTGACACAGATACGCAGTATTTT
D: -; J: TRBJ2-7; V: TRBV5-1; size: many; CDR3: CASSLVPSGYEQYF; DNA: TGCGCCAGCAGCTTGGTCCCGAGCGGCTACGAGCAGTACTTC
D: -; J: TRBJ2-1; V: TRBV29-1; size: medium-sized; CDR3: CSVVNNEQFF; DNA: TGCAGCGTTGTCAATAATGAGCAGTTCTTC
D: TRBD1; J: TRBJ2-2; V: TRBV4-2; size: many; CDR3: CASSQDHGQGDTGELFF; DNA: TGTGCCAGCAGCCAAGATCACGGACAGGGGGACACCGGGGAGCTGTTTTTT
D: -; J: TRBJ1-6; V: TRBV14; size: -; CDR3: CASSGGAVYNSPLHF; DNA: TGTGCCAGCAGCGGTGGGGCAGTCTATAATTCACCCCTCCACTTT
D: TRBD2; J: TRBJ2-3; V: TRBV20-1; size: -; CDR3: CSAPTSGGRSTDTQYF; DNA: TGCAGTGCTCCGACTAGCGGGGGCCGAAGCACAGATACGCAGTATTTT
D: -; J: TRBJ1-2; V: TRBV9; size: once; CDR3: CASSGTDIGGYTF; DNA: TGTGCCAGCAGCGGAACCGACATAGGGGGCTACACCTTC